This is a list of T cell receptor beta chains from one sample in a study of shared clonotypes between healthy human individuals. Generated by immunoSEQ multiplex PCR, the TCRdb table keeps only in-frame clones and is missing some. The data contain about 2,100,000 clones, about 93% of them singletons. Sequences were obtained from naive CD8+ T cells from PBMCs. These receptors came from a young man in good health. Some clones in this sample may be carry-over from other donors' samples. Each CDR3 is given with its conserved first and last residue. Each record gives: V gene, clone size, J gene, D gene, CDR3 DNA, CDR3 protein. A D gene is named only where the DNA matches it firmly. Clone size is not always given. Where it is, it says once, few, many or a class for expanded clones.

V gene: TRBV28; clone size: .; J gene: TRBJ2-5; D gene: TRBD2; CDR3 DNA: TGTGCCAGCAGTTTTTCGGGAGGGGTGGGAGAGACCCAGTACTTC; CDR3 protein: CASSFSGGVGETQYF
V gene: TRBV27; clone size: .; J gene: TRBJ2-2; D gene: .; CDR3 DNA: TGTGCCAGCAGCCTTCTCGAAAACACCGGGGAGCTGTTTTTT; CDR3 protein: CASSLLENTGELFF
V gene: TRBV30; clone size: .; J gene: TRBJ2-7; D gene: TRBD2; CDR3 DNA: TGTGCCTGGGTTACATGGGGGGGGAGCTCCTACGAGCAGTACTTC; CDR3 protein: CAWVTWGGSSYEQYF
V gene: TRBV5-1; clone size: .; J gene: TRBJ2-3; D gene: .; CDR3 DNA: TGCGCCAGCAGCTTGGTGGACTCTCGAATCACAGATACGCAGTATTTT; CDR3 protein: CASSLVDSRITDTQYF
V gene: TRBV12-5; clone size: .; J gene: TRBJ1-1; D gene: .; CDR3 DNA: TGTGCTAGTGCCCCGGGTGGGACTGAAGCTTTCTTT; CDR3 protein: CASAPGGTEAFF
V gene: TRBV11-1; clone size: .; J gene: TRBJ2-5; D gene: TRBD2; CDR3 DNA: TGTGCCAGCAGTCCAGAGTTGGGGGGGATCCAAGAGACCCAGTACTTC; CDR3 protein: CASSPELGGIQETQYF
V gene: TRBV4-2; clone size: .; J gene: TRBJ2-7; D gene: .; CDR3 DNA: TGTGCCAGCAGCCTCGGGACACCGACCTACGAGCAGTACTTC; CDR3 protein: CASSLGTPTYEQYF
V gene: TRBV27; clone size: .; J gene: TRBJ2-7; D gene: TRBD2; CDR3 DNA: TGTGCCAGCAGTTCCATCAGCACTAGCGGGCCCCGGGGGGAGCAGTACTTC; CDR3 protein: CASSSISTSGPRGEQYF
V gene: TRBV7-9; clone size: .; J gene: TRBJ2-1; D gene: .; CDR3 DNA: TGTGCCAGCAGCTACATAAATGAGCAGTTCTTC; CDR3 protein: CASSYINEQFF
V gene: TRBV27; clone size: .; J gene: TRBJ2-1; D gene: .; CDR3 DNA: TGTGCCAGCAGCTACGGATCAGGGGAGCAGTTCTTC; CDR3 protein: CASSYGSGEQFF
V gene: TRBV27; clone size: .; J gene: TRBJ2-7; D gene: .; CDR3 DNA: TGTGCCAGCAGACCGGGACCGCGGGCCTACGAGCAGTACTTC; CDR3 protein: CASRPGPRAYEQYF
V gene: TRBV7-6; clone size: once; J gene: TRBJ2-5; D gene: .; CDR3 DNA: TGTGCCAGCAGCTTAGCGGGCACACAAGAGACCCAGTACTTC; CDR3 protein: CASSLAGTQETQYF
V gene: TRBV11-2; clone size: .; J gene: TRBJ2-7; D gene: TRBD1; CDR3 DNA: TGTGCCAGCAGTCTAGATATGAGGGGGCTGTCCTACGAGCAGTACTTC; CDR3 protein: CASSLDMRGLSYEQYF
V gene: TRBV5-4; clone size: once; J gene: TRBJ2-1; D gene: TRBD1; CDR3 DNA: TGTGCCAGCGGACCGCGGGACAGGGCCTACAATGAGCAGTTCTTC; CDR3 protein: CASGPRDRAYNEQFF
V gene: TRBV6-1; clone size: once; J gene: TRBJ2-3; D gene: .; CDR3 DNA: TGTGCCAGCAGTGAGTGGGCTAGCACAGATACGCAGTATTTT; CDR3 protein: CASSEWASTDTQYF
V gene: TRBV7-6; clone size: .; J gene: TRBJ2-3; D gene: .; CDR3 DNA: TGTGCCAGCAGCCCGGGACCAACAGATACGCAGTATTTT; CDR3 protein: CASSPGPTDTQYF
V gene: TRBV2; clone size: .; J gene: TRBJ2-1; D gene: TRBD2; CDR3 DNA: TGTGCCAGCAGCGCCAGCGGGATCCCCTACAATGAGCAGTTCTTC; CDR3 protein: CASSASGIPYNEQFF
V gene: TRBV5-6; clone size: .; J gene: TRBJ1-5; D gene: TRBD1; CDR3 DNA: TGTGCCAGCAGTCTCTCCGGACAGGGTATCCTTCAGCCCCAGCATTTT; CDR3 protein: CASSLSGQGILQPQHF
V gene: TRBV27; clone size: once; J gene: TRBJ2-7; D gene: TRBD2; CDR3 DNA: TGTGCCAGCAGTTTAATCAGTCCTAGCGGGGCTAACTACGAGCAGTACTTC; CDR3 protein: CASSLISPSGANYEQYF
V gene: TRBV7-9; clone size: .; J gene: TRBJ1-5; D gene: .; CDR3 DNA: TGTGCCAGCAGCCTGGGGCCGGGGCCAAATCAGCCCCAGCATTTT; CDR3 protein: CASSLGPGPNQPQHF
V gene: TRBV7-9; clone size: few; J gene: TRBJ2-3; D gene: .; CDR3 DNA: TGTGCCAGCAGCTTAGGAACAGATACGCAGTATTTT; CDR3 protein: CASSLGTDTQYF
V gene: TRBV30; clone size: .; J gene: TRBJ2-3; D gene: .; CDR3 DNA: TGTGCCTGGAGTTTAGGGATTACTAGCACAGATACGCAGTATTTT; CDR3 protein: CAWSLGITSTDTQYF
V gene: TRBV19; clone size: .; J gene: TRBJ2-5; D gene: TRBD1; CDR3 DNA: TGTGCCAGTAGTATAGACTGGACAGGGAGGGAGACCCAGTACTTC; CDR3 protein: CASSIDWTGRETQYF
V gene: TRBV6-5; clone size: once; J gene: TRBJ1-4; D gene: .; CDR3 DNA: TGTGCCAGCAGTTACCGGGGGTGGGACGGGAATGAAAAACTGTTTTTT; CDR3 protein: CASSYRGWDGNEKLFF
V gene: TRBV27; clone size: .; J gene: TRBJ2-2; D gene: .; CDR3 DNA: TGTGCCAGCAGTTTATCGCCCGGTTGGGGGGAGCTGTTTTTT; CDR3 protein: CASSLSPGWGELFF
V gene: TRBV5-1; clone size: .; J gene: TRBJ2-3; D gene: TRBD1; CDR3 DNA: TGCGCCAGCAGCTGGGACAGGGTCCGATCCACAGATACGCAGTATTTT; CDR3 protein: CASSWDRVRSTDTQYF
V gene: TRBV4-1; clone size: .; J gene: TRBJ1-4; D gene: TRBD1; CDR3 DNA: TGCGCCAGCAGCCCCGGGACAGTCTTTCGGGCAACTAATGAAAAACTGTTTTTT; CDR3 protein: CASSPGTVFRATNEKLFF
V gene: TRBV28; clone size: .; J gene: TRBJ2-1; D gene: TRBD2; CDR3 DNA: TGTGCCAGCAGAAGATTCGGACTAGCGGCCCTCTCTAGCTCCTACAATGAGCAGTTCTTC; CDR3 protein: CASRRFGLAALSSSYNEQFF
V gene: TRBV5-1; clone size: once; J gene: TRBJ2-5; D gene: .; CDR3 DNA: TGCGCCAGCAGCTTGGGCAGCCAAGAGACCCAGTACTTC; CDR3 protein: CASSLGSQETQYF
V gene: TRBV7-9; clone size: .; J gene: TRBJ2-7; D gene: TRBD1; CDR3 DNA: TGTGCCAGCAGCGACCGGACAGGGGCCTACGAGCAGTACTTC; CDR3 protein: CASSDRTGAYEQYF
V gene: TRBV18; clone size: .; J gene: TRBJ2-7; D gene: TRBD1; CDR3 DNA: TGTGCCAGCTCACCTGAAACGACAGTCAGGGGGAGATACGAGCAGTACTTC; CDR3 protein: CASSPETTVRGRYEQYF
V gene: TRBV7-9; clone size: .; J gene: TRBJ2-2; D gene: .; CDR3 DNA: TGTGCCAGCAGCCCCAGAGGGACAAGCCACACCGGGGAGCTGTTTTTT; CDR3 protein: CASSPRGTSHTGELFF
V gene: TRBV5-1; clone size: .; J gene: TRBJ1-2; D gene: .; CDR3 DNA: TGCGCCAGCAGCGCCGGGAGCCTCCCAACTCACTATGGCTACACCTTC; CDR3 protein: CASSAGSLPTHYGYTF
V gene: TRBV19; clone size: .; J gene: TRBJ1-5; D gene: .; CDR3 DNA: TGTGCCAGTAGTATAGATCTTTTGGGGCAGCCCCAGCATTTT; CDR3 protein: CASSIDLLGQPQHF
V gene: TRBV5-1; clone size: .; J gene: TRBJ2-7; D gene: TRBD1; CDR3 DNA: TGCGCCAGCAGCTTGGGTGGGACAGGGGTTCCCTACGAGCAGTACTTC; CDR3 protein: CASSLGGTGVPYEQYF
V gene: TRBV27; clone size: .; J gene: TRBJ2-1; D gene: .; CDR3 DNA: TGTGCCACCGGGAAAAGCTCCTACAATGAGCAGTTCTTC; CDR3 protein: CATGKSSYNEQFF
V gene: TRBV9; clone size: once; J gene: TRBJ2-7; D gene: TRBD1; CDR3 DNA: TGTGCCAGCAGCGGGGACAGGACCTCCTACGAGCAGTACTTC; CDR3 protein: CASSGDRTSYEQYF
V gene: TRBV27; clone size: .; J gene: TRBJ2-5; D gene: .; CDR3 DNA: TGTGCCAGCAGTTTTGCCGAACAAGAGACCCAGTACTTC; CDR3 protein: CASSFAEQETQYF
V gene: TRBV27; clone size: .; J gene: TRBJ2-1; D gene: .; CDR3 DNA: TGTGCCAGCAGTCCCCTGCGCAATGAGCAGTTCTTC; CDR3 protein: CASSPLRNEQFF
V gene: TRBV7-9; clone size: .; J gene: TRBJ2-2; D gene: .; CDR3 DNA: TGTGCCAGCAGCTCAGGGGCAGGGAGGAACACCGGGGAGCTGTTTTTT; CDR3 protein: CASSSGAGRNTGELFF
V gene: TRBV4-3; clone size: .; J gene: TRBJ2-1; D gene: .; CDR3 DNA: TGCGCCAGCAGCTCGGACGGGTCCTACAATGAGCAGTTCTTC; CDR3 protein: CASSSDGSYNEQFF